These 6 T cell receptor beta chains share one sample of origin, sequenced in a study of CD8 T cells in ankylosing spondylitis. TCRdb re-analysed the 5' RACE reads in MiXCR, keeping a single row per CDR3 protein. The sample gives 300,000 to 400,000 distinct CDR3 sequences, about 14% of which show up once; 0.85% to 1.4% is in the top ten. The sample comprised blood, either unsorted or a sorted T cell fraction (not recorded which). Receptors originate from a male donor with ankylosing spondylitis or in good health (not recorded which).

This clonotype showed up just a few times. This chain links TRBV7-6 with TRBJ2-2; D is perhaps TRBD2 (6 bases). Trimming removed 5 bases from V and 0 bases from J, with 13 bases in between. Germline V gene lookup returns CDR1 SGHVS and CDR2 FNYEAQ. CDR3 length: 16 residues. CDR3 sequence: CASSPRLGANTGELFF. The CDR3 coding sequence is TGTGCCAGCAGCCCGCGACTAGGCGCGAACACCGGGGAGCTGTTTTTT.

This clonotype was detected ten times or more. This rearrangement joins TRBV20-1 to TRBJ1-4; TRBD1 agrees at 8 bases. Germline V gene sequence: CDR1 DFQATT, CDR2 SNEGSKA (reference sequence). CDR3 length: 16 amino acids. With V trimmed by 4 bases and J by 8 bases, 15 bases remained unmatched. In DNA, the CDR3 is TGCAGTGCTACCCCCAGGGCAGGGGGCGCAAGGGAAAAACTGTTTTTT. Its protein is CSATPRAGGAREKLFF.

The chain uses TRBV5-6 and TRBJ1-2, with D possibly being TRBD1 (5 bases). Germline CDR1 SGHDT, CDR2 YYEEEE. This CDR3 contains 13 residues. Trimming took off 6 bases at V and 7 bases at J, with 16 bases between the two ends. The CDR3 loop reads CASTWAGVSGYTF. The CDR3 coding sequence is TGTGCCAGCACTTGGGCGGGGGTCTCTGGCTACACCTTC.

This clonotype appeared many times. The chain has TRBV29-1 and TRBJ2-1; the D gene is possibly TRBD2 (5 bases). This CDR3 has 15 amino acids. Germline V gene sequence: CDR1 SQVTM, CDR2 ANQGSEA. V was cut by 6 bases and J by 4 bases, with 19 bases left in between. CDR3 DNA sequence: TGCAGCGTCGATGGACCCGACCGGGGATACAATGAGCAGTTCTTC. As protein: CSVDGPDRGYNEQFF.

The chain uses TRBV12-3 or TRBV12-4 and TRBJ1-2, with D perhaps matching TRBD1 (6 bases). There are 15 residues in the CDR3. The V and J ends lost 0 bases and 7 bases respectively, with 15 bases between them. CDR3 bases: TGTGCCAGCAGTTTAGCGTGGGGGGGCCTTTTTGGCTACACCTTC. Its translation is CASSLAWGGLFGYTF.

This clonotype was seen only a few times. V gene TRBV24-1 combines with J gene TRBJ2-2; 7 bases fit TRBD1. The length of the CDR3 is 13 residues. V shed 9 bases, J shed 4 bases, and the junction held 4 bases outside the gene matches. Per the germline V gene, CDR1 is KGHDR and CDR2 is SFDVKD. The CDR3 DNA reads TGTGCCACCGGGCAGGGGGTCACCGGGGAGCTGTTTTTT. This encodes CATGQGVTGELFF.